Each of the 10 T cell receptor beta chains below was sequenced from the same sample in a study of blood T cell repertoires in COVID-19. Using immunoSEQ multiplex PCR, the repertoire was profiled, and TCRdb retains in-frame clones only, with some absent. The sample includes 130,000 to 150,000 clones, roughly 90% of them seen just once. The sample comprised peripheral blood. These receptors all stem from a human donor in a cohort sampled during active COVID-19.

This clone was seen only a few times. This chain joins TRBV6-1 and TRBJ1-6; no clear D gene. Germline values: CDR1 MNHNS, CDR2 SASEGT. The CDR3 is made up of 15 amino acids. Trimming left V 3 bases short and J 11 bases short, with 17 bases between. CDR3 amino acids: CASSESVRPLTPLHF. In nucleotides, the CDR3 is TGTGCCAGCAGTGAGTCAGTGCGGCCCCTTACACCCCTCCACTTT.

J is TRBJ1-4 and V is TRBV7-9; D might be TRBD1 (6 bases). This CDR3 region has 16 residues. Germline-derived CDR1 and CDR2 are SEHNR and FQNEAQ (reference sequence). V was cut by 5 bases and J by 8 bases, with 21 bases left in between. CDR3 in DNA: TGTGCCAGCAGCCACAAGGACGACACTAGGGGGGAAAAACTGTTTTTT. Translated: CASSHKDDTRGEKLFF.

The gene calls are TRBV29-1 and TRBJ1-2; 10 positions match TRBD1. Germline V gene lookup returns CDR1 SQVTM and CDR2 ANQGSEA. The CDR3 has 15 amino acids. Trimming took 1 base from V and 2 from J; bases not matched to a gene: 4. The CDR3 nucleotides read TGCAGCGTTGAAGGGTTGGGACAGGGGAACTATGGCTACACCTTC. Translation: CSVEGLGQGNYGYTF.

This sequence joins TRBV19 and TRBJ1-5; tentatively, D is TRBD1 (5 bases). V was cut by 3 bases and J by 0 bases, with 15 bases left in between. Germline V gene sequence: CDR1 LNHDA, CDR2 SQIVND (reference sequence). The CDR3 loop spans 17 amino acids. For the CDR3, the DNA is TGTGCCAGTAGTATGCTTGACAGTAGTAGTAGCAATCAGCCCCAGCATTTT. This translates into CASSMLDSSSSNQPQHF.

The gene calls are TRBV24-1 and TRBJ1-4; possible D gene TRBD1, 5 bases. V was shortened by 3 bases and J by 8 bases, with 9 bases between the two germline ends. CDR1 and CDR2 (germline): KGHDR, SFDVKD. This CDR3 has 13 residues. The CDR3 DNA is TGTGCCACCAGTGATATCCAGGGCGAAAAACTGTTTTTT. Its translation is CATSDIQGEKLFF.

The chain joins TRBV5-4 to TRBJ2-7, with D possibly TRBD2 on 6 matching bases. V was shortened by 6 bases and J by 0 bases, with 13 bases between the two germline ends. The CDR3 is 14 residues long. Germline CDR1 reads SGHNT; CDR2 reads YYREEE (reference sequence). The CDR3 region has the DNA TGTGCCAGCACCGGGGCGGGAAGCTCCTACGAGCAGTACTTC. Its protein product is CASTGAGSSYEQYF.

This rearrangement joins TRBV7-3 to TRBJ2-1; 10 bases map to TRBD2. Germline V lookup: CDR1 SGHTA, CDR2 FQGTGA. V was pared by 5 bases and J by 0 bases, with 7 bases of the junction left unmatched. The CDR3 contains 17 residues. CDR3 sequence reads: CASSQTSGPLSYNEQFF. CDR3 nucleotides: TGTGCCAGCAGCCAGACTAGCGGGCCCCTCTCCTACAATGAGCAGTTCTTC.

This clone appeared a single time. The V and J genes are TRBV7-8 and TRBJ1-1, with D hard to call. The V end was cut by 1 base, the J end by 9 bases, with 15 bases between. The germline gives CDR1 SGHVS, CDR2 FQNEAQ. This CDR3 spans 14 amino acids. CDR3 coding DNA: TGTGCCAGCAGCTTAGACGGGGAAGGTCCAAAAGCTTTCTTT. Translated, it gives CASSLDGEGPKAFF. Combining the CDR3 with reference TRBV7-8 and TRBJ1-1 gives the whole variable domain GAGVSQSPRYKVAKRGQDVALRCDPISGHVSLFWYQQALGQGPEFLTYFQNEAQLDKSGLPSDRFFAERPEGSVSTLKIQRTQQEDSAVYLCASSLDGEGPKAFFGQGTRLTVV.

V gene TRBV19 combines with J gene TRBJ2-1; 12 nucleotides match TRBD1. The V gene's germline CDR1 is LNHDA and CDR2 SQIVND (reference sequence). After removal of 1 base from V and 6 bases from J, the junction contained 1 base not matched to a gene. The CDR3 is made up of 15 amino acids. CDR3 in amino acids: CASSIGGQGANEQFF. CDR3 coding DNA: TGTGCCAGTAGTATAGGGGGACAGGGGGCCAATGAGCAGTTCTTC.

Concerning this clone: One end of the junction varies from germline; a read error may be responsible. This rearrangement joins TRBV28 to TRBJ2-7; 9 bases match TRBD1. Germline V gene data show CDR1 as MDHEN and CDR2 as SYDVKM. CDR3 length: 12 amino acids. Written as DNA, the CDR3 is TGTGCCAGCAGTTTATTGGGGACAGGGACCCTCTTC. Residues: CASSLLGTGTLF.